This T cell receptor (beta chain) was profiled in a study of shared clonotypes between healthy human individuals. Trimming left V 4 bases short and J 0 bases short, with 10 bases between. CDR1 SNHLY and CDR2 FYNNEI come from the germline V gene. This CDR3 has 15 amino acids. This clone was detected a few times. Profiling relied on immunoSEQ multiplex PCR, and the TCRdb table lists in-frame clones only, not all of them. The sample lists some 1,100,000 clones; about four fifths were seen once. The chain joins TRBV2 to TRBJ2-1; TRBD2 is a possible D gene (5 bases). This receptor was obtained from a man between 18 and 35 years old in good health. Some clones in this sample may be carry-over from other donors' samples. Sequencing used memory CD4+ T cells from PBMCs. Subset noted: CD45RA-negative fraction. CDR3 DNA: TGTGCCAGCAGTGGCGGGCCGAGCTCCTACAATGAGCAGTTCTTC. Protein: CASSGGPSSYNEQFF.